This TCR beta chain was documented in a study of metastatic and nonmetastatic thyroid tumors. On the study more broadly: Repertoires of blood and of tissue (tumor or nodule) from malignant and benign thyroid patients were compared. The study, taken as a whole, reports: The study reportedly found significantly higher TCR beta diversity in malignant thyroid tumors than benign nodules, in blood and tumor.

Among the patients, none had received any treatment before thyroid surgery. This CDR3 has 17 amino acids. CDR1 is MNHEY, CDR2 SMNVEV, per germline (reference sequence). With V trimmed by 4 bases and J by 2 bases, 10 bases remained unmatched. A note on this clone: Its antigen is undetermined. Lacking the conserved final phenylalanine or tryptophan, this CDR3 likely reflects a read error.

Using MiXCR, TCRdb re-called clones from the PCR reads. The sample includes about 30,000 clones, around 25% seen only once; the top ten take about 8.9%. This TCR was recovered from a female donor with papillary thyroid cancer or a benign thyroid nodule (not recorded which). Some clones in this sample may be carry-over from other donors' samples. The sample consisted of blood. The genes are TRBV27 and TRBJ1-2, with 10 bases matching TRBD1. Here the CDR3 reads CASSSTPRTGGNYGYTS. CDR3 DNA sequence: TGTGCCAGCAGTTCAACTCCTCGGACAGGGGGGAACTATGGCTACACCTCC.